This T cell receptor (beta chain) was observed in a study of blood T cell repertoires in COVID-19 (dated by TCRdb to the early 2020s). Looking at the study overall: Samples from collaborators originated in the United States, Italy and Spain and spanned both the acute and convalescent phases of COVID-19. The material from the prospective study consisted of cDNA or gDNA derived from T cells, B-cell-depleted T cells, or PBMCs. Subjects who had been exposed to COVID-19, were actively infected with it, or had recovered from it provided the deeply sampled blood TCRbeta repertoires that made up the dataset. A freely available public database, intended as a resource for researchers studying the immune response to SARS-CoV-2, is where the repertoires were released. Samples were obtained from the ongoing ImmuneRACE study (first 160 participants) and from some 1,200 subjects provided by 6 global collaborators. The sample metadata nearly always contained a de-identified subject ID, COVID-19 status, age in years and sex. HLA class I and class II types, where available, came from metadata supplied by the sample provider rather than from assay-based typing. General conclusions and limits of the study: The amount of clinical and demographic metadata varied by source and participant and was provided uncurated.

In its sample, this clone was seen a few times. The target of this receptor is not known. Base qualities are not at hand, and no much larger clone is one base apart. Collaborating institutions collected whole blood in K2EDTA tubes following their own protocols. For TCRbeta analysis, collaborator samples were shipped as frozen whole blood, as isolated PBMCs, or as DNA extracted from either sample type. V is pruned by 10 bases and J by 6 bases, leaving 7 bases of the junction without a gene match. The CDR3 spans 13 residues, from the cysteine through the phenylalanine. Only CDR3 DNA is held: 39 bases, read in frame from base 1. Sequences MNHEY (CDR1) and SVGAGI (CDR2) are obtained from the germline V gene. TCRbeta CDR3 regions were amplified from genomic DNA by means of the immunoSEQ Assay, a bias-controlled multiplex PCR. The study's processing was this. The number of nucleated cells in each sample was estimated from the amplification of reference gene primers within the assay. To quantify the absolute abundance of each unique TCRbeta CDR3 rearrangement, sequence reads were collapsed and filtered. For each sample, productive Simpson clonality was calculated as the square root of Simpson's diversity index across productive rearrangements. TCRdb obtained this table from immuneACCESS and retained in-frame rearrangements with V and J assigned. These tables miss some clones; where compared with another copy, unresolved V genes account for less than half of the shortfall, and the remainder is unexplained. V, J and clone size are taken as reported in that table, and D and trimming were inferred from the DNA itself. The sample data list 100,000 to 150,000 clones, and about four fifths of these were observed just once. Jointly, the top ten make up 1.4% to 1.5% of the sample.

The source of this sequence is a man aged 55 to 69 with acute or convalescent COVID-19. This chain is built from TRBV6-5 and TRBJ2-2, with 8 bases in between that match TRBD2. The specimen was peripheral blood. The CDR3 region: CATTGGPSGELFF. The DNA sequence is TGTGCCACCACGGGAGGGCCCTCCGGGGAGCTGTTTTTT.